A single sample gave rise to the 19 T cell receptor beta chains below, sequenced in a study of a mutant IDH1 vaccine in newly diagnosed glioma. Sequenced by immunoSEQ multiplex PCR; TCRdb stores in-frame clones only, minus some. The sample consists of tens of thousands of clones, around 82% of them appearing once. Time point meaning: week 23, last vaccination. Mutant IDH1 20-mer peptide, at 300 ug, made up each vaccine dose, with topical imiquimod. These receptors are not linked to any known antigen. The starting material was PBMCs, obtained from a glioma patient whose treatment included an IDH1 peptide vaccine. All receptors derive from a young man with glioma.

This rearrangement joins TRBV6-1 to TRBJ1-1; D is unclear. Germline V lookup: CDR1 MNHNS, CDR2 SASEGT. The V gene lost 6 bases and the J gene lost 5 bases, with 13 bases spanning the gap. The CDR3 consists of 13 residues. CDR3 nucleotides: TGTGCCAGCAGGAGGACGGGTGCAACTGAAGCTTTCTTT. Translating it yields CASRRTGATEAFF.

This chain connects TRBV4-2 to TRBJ1-4, with TRBD1 matching 9 bases. V trimming: 1 base; J trimming: 7 bases; junction bases outside the gene matches: 13. There are 18 residues in the CDR3. The germline V gene has CDR1 LGHNA and CDR2 YNFKEQ. CDR3 coding DNA: TGTGCCAGCAGCCAAGGACCCCAAAACAGGGGGCGCGGTGAAAAACTGTTTTTT. Its protein is CASSQGPQNRGRGEKLFF.

The chain recombines TRBV19 with TRBJ2-7; D is tentatively TRBD1 or TRBD2 (6 bases each). The CDR3 has 15 residues. V was shortened by 5 bases and J by 1 base, with 15 bases between the two germline ends. Germline CDR1 LNHDA, CDR2 SQIVND (reference sequence). The CDR3 protein is CASSSSGAGSYEQYF. The CDR3 DNA is TGTGCCAGTAGTTCTTCGGGGGCAGGTTCCTACGAGCAGTACTTC.

The chain links TRBV27 to TRBJ2-7; D remains unclear. The CDR3 extends over 13 amino acids. Trimming cost V 2 bases and J 2 bases, with 7 bases left between them. In germline, CDR1 is MNHEY, CDR2 SMNVEV (reference sequence). CDR3 sequence (DNA): TGTGCCAGCAGTTTACTCGGTACCTACGAGCAGTACTTC. Translation gives CASSLLGTYEQYF.

V usage is TRBV7-8 and J usage is TRBJ2-7; tentatively, D is TRBD1 (6 bases). V lost 5 bases, J lost 2 bases, and 13 bases lay in between. In germline, CDR1 is SGHVS, CDR2 FQNEAQ. The CDR3 length is 14 residues. CDR3 sequence: CASSRGTSPYEQYF. The CDR3 nucleotides are TGTGCCAGCAGCAGAGGGACATCTCCCTACGAGCAGTACTTC.

This clone was recorded once. J is TRBJ2-5 and V is TRBV20-1; D gene uncertain. Trimming took 6 bases from V and 5 from J, leaving 10 bases between them. This CDR3 is built from 11 residues. Germline CDR1 DFQATT, CDR2 SNEGSKA (reference sequence). The CDR3 region has the DNA TGCAGTGCCCCGATAGGGGAGACCCAGTACTTC. It specifies CSAPIGETQYF.

This chain links TRBV30 with TRBJ1-5; D may be TRBD1 (6 bases). The CDR3 runs to 14 residues. Per the germline V gene, CDR1 is GTSNPN and CDR2 is SVGIG (reference sequence). Trimming cost V 4 bases and J 6 bases, with 16 bases left between them. The CDR3 DNA is TGTGCCTGGACCACAGGGAACCCTACTCAGCCCCAGCATTTT. This translates into CAWTTGNPTQPQHF.

The chain has TRBV6-6 and TRBJ2-7, with D perhaps TRBD1 or TRBD2 (5 bases each). Trimming stripped 6 bases from V and 10 bases from J, with 13 bases between. This CDR3 has 11 residues. From germline, CDR1 is MNHNY and CDR2 SVGAGI (reference sequence). Written as DNA, the CDR3 is TGTGCCAGCAGACAAGGGACGGATCAGTACTTC. Encoded protein: CASRQGTDQYF.

This chain connects TRBV7-3 to TRBJ1-2; possibly TRBD1 for D (5 bases). Germline CDR1 SGHTA, CDR2 FQGTGA. V shed 6 bases and J shed 2 bases, with 16 bases lying between them. This CDR3 is 15 amino acids long. The CDR3 sequence is CASRPDRILNYGYTF. Written as DNA, the CDR3 is TGTGCCAGCAGACCCGACAGAATCCTAAACTATGGCTACACCTTC. Full variable domain (missing parts from reference TRBV7-3 and TRBJ1-2): GAGVSQTPSNKVTEKGKYVELRCDPISGHTALYWYRQSLGQGPEFLIYFQGTGAADDSGLPNDRFFAVRPEGSVSTLKIQRTERGDSAVYLCASRPDRILNYGYTFGSGTRLTVV.

The genes are TRBV6-6 and TRBJ1-2, with TRBD1 matching 7 bases. This CDR3 has 13 amino acids. The V gene end was trimmed by 6 bases and the J gene end by 8 bases; junction bases not matched to a gene: 9. CDR1 and CDR2 from the germline V gene are MNHNY and SVGAGI (reference sequence). The chain's CDR3 is CASRKTGEDGYTF. CDR3 DNA: TGTGCCAGCAGAAAAACAGGGGAGGACGGCTACACCTTC.

The gene calls are TRBV7-9 and TRBJ1-6; D is ambiguous. Trimming removed 1 base from V and 10 bases from J, with 5 bases in between. This CDR3 is built from 12 residues. Germline-derived CDR1 and CDR2 are SEHNR and FQNEAQ (reference sequence). The CDR3 region is CASSLGGSPLHF. The CDR3 DNA follows: TGTGCCAGCAGCTTAGGAGGATCACCCCTCCACTTT.

In its sample, this clone was seen a few times. The chain uses TRBV30 and TRBJ1-1, with D uncertain. CDR3 size: 13 residues. Germline CDR1 is GTSNPN and CDR2 is SVGIG (reference sequence). Trimming removed 4 bases at V and 5 bases at J, with 14 bases between. For the CDR3, the DNA is TGTGCCTGGACCCAGACTGGTGGGACTGAAGCTTTCTTT. Protein: CAWTQTGGTEAFF.

J is TRBJ1-1 and V is TRBV19, with TRBD1 identical over 8 bases. This CDR3 has 16 amino acids. The V gene's germline CDR1 is LNHDA and CDR2 SQIVND (reference sequence). After removal of 6 bases from V and 1 base from J, the junction contained 10 bases not matched to a gene. In nucleotides, the CDR3 is TGTGCCAGTAGATGGGGTACCGGGACAGGGAACACTGAAGCTTTCTTT. The encoded protein is CASRWGTGTGNTEAFF. Variable domain in full (rest from reference TRBV19 and TRBJ1-1): DGGITQSPKYLFRKEGQNVTLSCEQNLNHDAMYWYRQDPGQGLRLIYYSQIVNDFQKGDIAEGYSVSREKKESFPLTVTSAQKNPTAFYLCASRWGTGTGNTEAFFGQGTRLTVV.

This clone was seen more than once but under ten times. V is TRBV30 and J is TRBJ1-4; no firm D call. V lost 1 base to trimming and J lost 8 bases, with 11 bases between them. CDR1 and CDR2 from the germline V gene are GTSNPN and SVGIG (reference sequence). CDR3 length equals 13 residues. DNA for the CDR3: TGTGCCTGGAGTGGGCTGGGAGGGGAAAAACTGTTTTTT. Translating gives CAWSGLGGEKLFF.

The chain couples TRBV28 to TRBJ1-2, with D perhaps TRBD1 (5 bases). V was pared by 3 bases and J by 0 bases, with 17 bases between. From germline, CDR1 is MDHEN and CDR2 SYDVKM. CDR3 size: 17 residues. The CDR3 sequence is CASSFLITGGTNYGYTF. CDR3 DNA sequence: TGTGCCAGCAGTTTCTTAATAACAGGCGGAACTAACTATGGCTACACCTTC.

This chain connects TRBV5-6 to TRBJ1-2, with D tentatively TRBD1 (6 bases). CDR3 length equals 14 residues. Germline V gene lookup returns CDR1 SGHDT and CDR2 YYEEEE. V lost 0 bases and J lost 3, with 9 bases in between. The CDR3 DNA reads TGTGCCAGCAGCTTGGAGGACAGTTACTATGGCTACACCTTC. This codes for CASSLEDSYYGYTF. The complete variable domain, with remaining parts taken from reference TRBV5-6 and TRBJ1-2, reads DAGVTQSPTHLIKTRGQQVTLRCSPKSGHDTVSWYQQALGQGPQFIFQYYEEEERQRGNFPDRFSGHQFPNYSSELNVNALLLGDSALYLCASSLEDSYYGYTFGSGTRLTVV.

The chain links TRBV5-6 to TRBJ2-5, with D maybe TRBD2 (5 bases). The V and J ends lost 3 bases and 3 bases respectively, with 18 bases between them. Germline values: CDR1 SGHDT, CDR2 YYEEEE. The CDR3 has 16 amino acids. In DNA form, the CDR3 reads TGTGCCAGCAGCTCCAATTACCGGGAACTAAAAGAGACCCAGTACTTC. Residues: CASSSNYRELKETQYF.

V is TRBV7-8 and J is TRBJ1-1; TRBD1 matches at 7 bases. The germline gives CDR1 SGHVS, CDR2 FQNEAQ. The V and J ends lost 5 bases and 5 bases, in that order; junction bases with no gene match: 8. This CDR3 is 14 amino acids long. The CDR3 DNA follows: TGTGCCAGCAGCCCGGGACAGATGGGTACTGAAGCTTTCTTT. This gives the protein CASSPGQMGTEAFF.

The V gene is TRBV30, the J gene TRBJ1-2; possibly TRBD1 for D (5 bases). V shed 7 bases and J shed 5 bases, with 11 bases lying between them. Germline CDR1 is GTSNPN and CDR2 is SVGIG (reference sequence). There are 11 residues in the CDR3. CDR3 loop: CASKGHYGYTF. CDR3 in DNA: TGTGCCTCCAAAGGACATTATGGCTACACCTTC. The full variable domain, completed using reference TRBV30 and TRBJ1-2, is SQTIHQWPATLVQPVGSPLSLECTVEGTSNPNLYWYRQAAGRGLQLLFYSVGIGQISSEVPQNLSASRPQDRQFILSSKKLLLSDSGFYLCASKGHYGYTFGSGTRLTVV.